This T cell receptor (beta chain) was captured in a study of T cell responses to AZD1222 COVID-19 vaccine. Libraries were prepared by immunoSEQ multiplex PCR; TCRdb keeps only in-frame clonotypes and omits some of them. The sample holds roughly 150,000 clones, 92% seen once. Trimming took 7 bases from V and 0 from J, leaving 18 bases between them. This CDR3 region has 16 residues. Germline V gene lookup returns CDR1 SNHLY and CDR2 FYNNEI. Whole-study findings and limits: Among spike-specific TCRs, nearly half reportedly target unmutated variant regions. Vaccine-associated CD4 TCRs ranged over spike, dominating at 160-218 and 743-854. Donors in the cohort were predominantly white British and more often female, and clonal diversity was possibly underestimated. Receipt of two AZD1222 doses was followed by a rise in Spike-specific TCR breadth and depth.

To note about this clone: The antigen is not known.

The receptor was isolated from an adult in good health. This specimen was peripheral blood, taken on day 0 of AZD1222 vaccination. J is TRBJ1-2 and V is TRBV2; TRBD1 might be the D (6 bases). The CDR3 loop is CASKPGGAQANYGYTF. The CDR3 bases are TGTGCCAGCAAGCCCGGGGGGGCGCAGGCTAACTATGGCTACACCTTC.